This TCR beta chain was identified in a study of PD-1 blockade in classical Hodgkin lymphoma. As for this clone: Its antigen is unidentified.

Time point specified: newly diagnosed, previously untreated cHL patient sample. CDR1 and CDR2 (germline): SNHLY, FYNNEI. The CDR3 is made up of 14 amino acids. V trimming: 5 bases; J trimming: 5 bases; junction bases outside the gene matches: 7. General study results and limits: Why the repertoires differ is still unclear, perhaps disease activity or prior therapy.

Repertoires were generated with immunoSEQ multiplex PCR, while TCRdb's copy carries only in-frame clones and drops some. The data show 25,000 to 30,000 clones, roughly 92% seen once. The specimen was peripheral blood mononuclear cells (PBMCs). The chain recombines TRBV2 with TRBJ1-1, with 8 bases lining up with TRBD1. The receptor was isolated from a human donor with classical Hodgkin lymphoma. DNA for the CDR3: TGTGCCAGCAGTCTTACCGGGGACAGGACTGAAGCTTTCTTT. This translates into CASSLTGDRTEAFF. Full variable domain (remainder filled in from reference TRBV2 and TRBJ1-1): EPEVTQTPSHQVTQMGQEVILRCVPISNHLYFYWYRQILGQKVEFLVSFYNNEISEKSEIFDDQFSVERPDGSNFTLKIRSTKLEDSAMYFCASSLTGDRTEAFFGQGTRLTVV.